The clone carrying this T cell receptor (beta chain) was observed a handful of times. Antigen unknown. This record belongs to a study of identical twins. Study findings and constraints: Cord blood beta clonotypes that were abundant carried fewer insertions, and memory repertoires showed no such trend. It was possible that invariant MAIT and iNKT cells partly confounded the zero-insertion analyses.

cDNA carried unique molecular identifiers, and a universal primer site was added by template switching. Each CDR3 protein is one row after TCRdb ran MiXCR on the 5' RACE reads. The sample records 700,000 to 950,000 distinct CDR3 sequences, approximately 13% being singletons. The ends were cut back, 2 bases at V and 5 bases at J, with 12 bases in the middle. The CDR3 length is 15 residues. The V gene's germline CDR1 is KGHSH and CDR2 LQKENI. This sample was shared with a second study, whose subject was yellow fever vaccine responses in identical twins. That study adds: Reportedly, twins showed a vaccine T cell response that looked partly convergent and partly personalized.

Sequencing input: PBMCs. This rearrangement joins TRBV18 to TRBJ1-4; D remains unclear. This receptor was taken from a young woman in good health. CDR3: CASSPAQAGNEKLFF. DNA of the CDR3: TGTGCCAGCTCACCAGCCCAGGCGGGAAATGAAAAACTGTTTTTT.